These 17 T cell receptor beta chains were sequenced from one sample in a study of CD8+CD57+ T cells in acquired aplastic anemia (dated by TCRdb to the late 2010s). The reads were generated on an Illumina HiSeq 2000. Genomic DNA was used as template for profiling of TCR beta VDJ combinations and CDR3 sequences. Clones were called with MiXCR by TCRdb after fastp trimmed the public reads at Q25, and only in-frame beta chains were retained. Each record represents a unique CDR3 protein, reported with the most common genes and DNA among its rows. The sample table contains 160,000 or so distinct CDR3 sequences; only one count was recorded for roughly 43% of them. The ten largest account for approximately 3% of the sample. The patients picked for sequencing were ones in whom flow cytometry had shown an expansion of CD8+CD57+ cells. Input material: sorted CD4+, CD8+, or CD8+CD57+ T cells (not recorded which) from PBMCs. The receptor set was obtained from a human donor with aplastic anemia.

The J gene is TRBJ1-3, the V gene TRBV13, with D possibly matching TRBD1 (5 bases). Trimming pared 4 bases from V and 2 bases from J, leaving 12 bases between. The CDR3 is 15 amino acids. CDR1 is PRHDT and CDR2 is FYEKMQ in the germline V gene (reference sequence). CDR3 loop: CASSSGTYPGNTIYF. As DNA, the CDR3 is TGTGCCAGCAGCTCCGGGACCTACCCTGGAAACACCATATATTTT.

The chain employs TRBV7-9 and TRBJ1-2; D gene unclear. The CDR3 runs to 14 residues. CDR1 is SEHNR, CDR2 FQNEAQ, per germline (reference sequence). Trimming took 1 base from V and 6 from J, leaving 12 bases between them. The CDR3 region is CASSLEARANGYTF. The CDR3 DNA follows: TGTGCCAGCAGCTTAGAGGCTAGGGCAAATGGCTACACCTTC.

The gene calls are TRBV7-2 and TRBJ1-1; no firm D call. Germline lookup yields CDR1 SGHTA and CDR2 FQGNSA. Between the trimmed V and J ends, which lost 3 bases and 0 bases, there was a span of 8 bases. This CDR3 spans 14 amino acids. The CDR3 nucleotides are TGTGCCAGCAGCTTCGCGCCAGTGAACACTGAAGCTTTCTTT. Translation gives CASSFAPVNTEAFF.

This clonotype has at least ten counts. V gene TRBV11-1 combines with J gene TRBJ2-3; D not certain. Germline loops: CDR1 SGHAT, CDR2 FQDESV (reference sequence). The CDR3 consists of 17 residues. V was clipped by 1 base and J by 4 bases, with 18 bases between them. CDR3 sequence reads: CASSLGSLGFRPDTQYF. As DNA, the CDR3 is TGTGCCAGCAGCTTAGGAAGTTTGGGTTTCAGACCAGATACGCAGTATTTT.

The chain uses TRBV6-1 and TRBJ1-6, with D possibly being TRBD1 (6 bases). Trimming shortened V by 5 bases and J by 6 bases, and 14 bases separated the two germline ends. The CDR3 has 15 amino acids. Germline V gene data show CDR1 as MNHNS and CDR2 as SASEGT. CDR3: CASSPNGGRNSPLHF. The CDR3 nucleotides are TGTGCCAGCAGTCCGAACGGGGGGCGTAATTCACCCCTCCACTTT.

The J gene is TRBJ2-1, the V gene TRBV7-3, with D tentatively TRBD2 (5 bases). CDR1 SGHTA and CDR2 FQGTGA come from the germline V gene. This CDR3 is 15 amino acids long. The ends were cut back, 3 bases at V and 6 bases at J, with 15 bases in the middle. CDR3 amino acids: CASSFQEAQSNEQFF. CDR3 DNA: TGTGCCAGCAGCTTCCAGGAGGCCCAATCCAATGAGCAGTTCTTC.

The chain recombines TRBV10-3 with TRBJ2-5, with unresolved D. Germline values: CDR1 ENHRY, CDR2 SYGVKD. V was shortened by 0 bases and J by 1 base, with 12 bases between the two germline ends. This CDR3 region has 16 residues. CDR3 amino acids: CAISESAAAFQETQYF. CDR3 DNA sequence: TGTGCCATCAGTGAGTCCGCGGCAGCCTTCCAAGAGACCCAGTACTTC.

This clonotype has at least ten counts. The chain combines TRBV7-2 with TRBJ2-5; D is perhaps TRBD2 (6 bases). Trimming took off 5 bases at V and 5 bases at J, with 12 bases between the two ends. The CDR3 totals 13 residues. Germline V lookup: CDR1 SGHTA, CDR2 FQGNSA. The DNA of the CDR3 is TGTGCCAGCAGCCGACCGGGACTCGAGACCCAGTACTTC. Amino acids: CASSRPGLETQYF. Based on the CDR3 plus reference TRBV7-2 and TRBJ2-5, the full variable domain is GAGVSQSPSNKVTEKGKDVELRCDPISGHTALYWYRQSLGQGLEFLIYFQGNSAPDKSGLPSDRFSAERTGGSVSTLTIQRTQQEDSAVYLCASSRPGLETQYFGPGTRLLVL.

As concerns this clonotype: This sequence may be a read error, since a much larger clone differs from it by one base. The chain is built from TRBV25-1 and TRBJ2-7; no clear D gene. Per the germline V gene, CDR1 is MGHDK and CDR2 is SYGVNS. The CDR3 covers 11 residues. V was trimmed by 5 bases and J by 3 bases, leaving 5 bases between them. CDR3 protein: CASSTNYEQYF. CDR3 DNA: TGTGCCAGCAGTACCAACTACGAGCAGTACTTC.

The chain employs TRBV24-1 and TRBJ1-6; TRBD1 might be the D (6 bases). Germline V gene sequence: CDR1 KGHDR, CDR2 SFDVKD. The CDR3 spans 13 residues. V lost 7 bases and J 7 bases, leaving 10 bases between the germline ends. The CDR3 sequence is CATSQGNNSPLHF. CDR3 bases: TGTGCCACCAGCCAGGGGAACAATTCACCCCTCCACTTT.

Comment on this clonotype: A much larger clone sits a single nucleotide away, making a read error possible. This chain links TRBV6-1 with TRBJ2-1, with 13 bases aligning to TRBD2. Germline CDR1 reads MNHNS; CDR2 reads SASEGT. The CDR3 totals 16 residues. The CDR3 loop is CASSRRTSGSGYEQLF. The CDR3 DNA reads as TGTGCCAGCAGTCGAAGGACTAGCGGGAGTGGGTATGAGCAGCTCTTC.

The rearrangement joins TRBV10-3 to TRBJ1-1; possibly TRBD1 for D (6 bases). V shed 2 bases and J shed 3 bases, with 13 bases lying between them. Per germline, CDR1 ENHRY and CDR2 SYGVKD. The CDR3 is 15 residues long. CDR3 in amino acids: CAISETQGKDTEAFF. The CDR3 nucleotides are TGTGCCATCAGTGAGACCCAGGGGAAGGACACTGAAGCTTTCTTT.

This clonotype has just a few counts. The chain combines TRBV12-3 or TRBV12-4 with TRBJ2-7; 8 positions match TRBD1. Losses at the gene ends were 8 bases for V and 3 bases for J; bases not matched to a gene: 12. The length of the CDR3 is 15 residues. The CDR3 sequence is CASGVRTGLGYEQYF. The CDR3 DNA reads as TGTGCCAGCGGAGTCCGGACAGGGCTCGGCTACGAGCAGTACTTC.

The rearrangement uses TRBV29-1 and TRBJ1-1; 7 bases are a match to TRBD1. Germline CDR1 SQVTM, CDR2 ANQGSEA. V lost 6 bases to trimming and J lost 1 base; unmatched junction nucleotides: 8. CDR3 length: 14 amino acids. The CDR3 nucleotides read TGCAGCGTCGAAACGACAGGGAAGAACACTGAAGCTTTCTTT. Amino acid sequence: CSVETTGKNTEAFF.

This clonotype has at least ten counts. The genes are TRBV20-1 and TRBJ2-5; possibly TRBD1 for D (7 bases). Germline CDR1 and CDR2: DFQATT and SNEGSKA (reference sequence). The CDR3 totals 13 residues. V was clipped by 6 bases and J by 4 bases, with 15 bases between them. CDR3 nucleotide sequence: TGCAGTGCGCATCACAGGGGAGGAGAGACCCAGTACTTC. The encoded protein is CSAHHRGGETQYF.

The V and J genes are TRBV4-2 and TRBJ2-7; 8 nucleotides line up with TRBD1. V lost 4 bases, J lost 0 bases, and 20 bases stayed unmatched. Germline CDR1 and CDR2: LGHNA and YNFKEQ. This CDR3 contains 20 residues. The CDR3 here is CASSRARPDRVLLGSYEQYF. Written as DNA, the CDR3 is TGTGCCAGCAGCCGGGCCCGGCCGGACAGGGTCCTACTGGGCTCCTACGAGCAGTACTTC.

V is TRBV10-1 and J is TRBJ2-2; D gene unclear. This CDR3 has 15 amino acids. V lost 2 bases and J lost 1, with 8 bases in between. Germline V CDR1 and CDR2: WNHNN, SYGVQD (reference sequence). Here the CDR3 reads CASSENGRNTGELFF. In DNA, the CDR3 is TGCGCCAGCAGTGAGAATGGTAGGAACACCGGGGAGCTGTTTTTT.